The entry below gives a single TCR beta chain sequence along with its context. The CDR3 extends over 17 amino acids. The germline V gene has CDR1 SGHDN and CDR2 FVKESK. V was cut by 5 bases and J by 2 bases, with 22 bases left in between. These data originate in a study of blood T cell repertoires in COVID-19. Study in general: In each case, the material was cDNA or gDNA derived from T cells, B-cell-depleted T cells, or PBMCs.

Here immunoSEQ multiplex PCR was the method, and the copy in TCRdb shows in-frame clones only, minus some. The repertoire holds around 220,000 clones, around 90% seen once, with roughly 16% in the top ten. The chain couples TRBV14 to TRBJ2-7; possible D gene TRBD1, 6 bases. The receptor comes from a young man who had been exposed to COVID-19. Specimen: PBMCs or T cells enriched from blood (not recorded which). CDR3 protein: CASSSVKSGQPPYEQYF. CDR3 DNA: TGTGCCAGCAGCAGCGTTAAATCCGGACAGCCGCCCTACGAGCAGTACTTC.